A single sample is the source of the 10 T cell receptor beta chains below, sequenced in a study of response to subunit inactivated influenza vaccine. Using its own MiXCR run on the RT-PCR reads, TCRdb lists one record per CDR3 protein. Among approximately 480,000 distinct CDR3 sequences listed, 10% to 11% were seen once. Sequences were derived from PBMCs from blood, sampled about 6 weeks after vaccination. These receptors all come from a man aged 45-65 years who received an inactivated influenza vaccine.

This clonotype was counted ten times or more. The V gene is TRBV7-2, the J gene TRBJ1-3, with D perhaps TRBD1 (5 bases). There are 16 residues in the CDR3. Looked up from germline, CDR1 is SGHTA and CDR2 is FQGNSA. V was pared by 5 bases and J by 0 bases, with 14 bases between. CDR3 sequence reads: CASSPQESLSGNTIYF. The CDR3 DNA is TGTGCCAGCAGCCCACAGGAATCCCTCTCTGGAAACACCATATATTTT.

This clonotype was detected a few times. The V and J genes are TRBV5-5 and TRBJ2-7; D is unresolved. The CDR3 consists of 14 residues. The ends were cut back, 1 base at V and 0 bases at J, with 8 bases in the middle. Germline V lookup: CDR1 SGHKS, CDR2 YYEKEE (reference sequence). In DNA, the CDR3 is TGTGCCAGCAGCTTGTACAGAAGCTCCTACGAGCAGTACTTC. It codes for CASSLYRSSYEQYF.

This clonotype turned up a few times. The rearrangement uses TRBV10-3 and TRBJ2-1; 7 bases agree with TRBD2. The CDR3 length is 19 residues. The V gene end was trimmed by 3 bases and the J gene end by 5 bases; junction bases not matched to a gene: 19. In germline, CDR1 is ENHRY, CDR2 SYGVKD. This chain's CDR3 is CAISDPGLPTLNINNEQFF. The CDR3 bases are TGTGCCATCAGTGATCCGGGACTACCAACTCTTAACATAAACAATGAGCAGTTCTTC.

A few counts support this clonotype. The chain carries TRBV9 and TRBJ2-2; D not resolved. The V end lost 6 bases, the J end lost 4 bases, and 10 bases lay between the germline ends. CDR1 is SGDLS, CDR2 YYNGEE, per germline. The CDR3 runs 13 residues. CDR3 sequence: CASTYTITGELFF. For the CDR3, the DNA is TGTGCCAGCACCTATACCATCACCGGGGAGCTGTTTTTT.

This clonotype was seen a few times. This chain links TRBV5-1 with TRBJ2-1; 10 bases line up with TRBD2. V lost 0 bases, J lost 7 bases, and 4 bases stayed unmatched. Germline V gives CDR1 SGHRS, CDR2 YFSETQ. This CDR3 spans 15 amino acids. CDR3 amino acids: CASSLVLAGNNEQFF. CDR3 nucleotide sequence: TGCGCCAGCAGCTTGGTACTAGCGGGGAATAATGAGCAGTTCTTC. The whole variable domain, filled in from reference TRBV5-1 and TRBJ2-1, reads KAGVTQTPRYLIKTRGQQVTLSCSPISGHRSVSWYQQTPGQGLQFLFEYFSETQRNKGNFPGRFSGRQFSNSRSEMNVSTLELGDSALYLCASSLVLAGNNEQFFGPGTRLTVL.

Only a few counts were recorded for this clonotype. The V gene is TRBV7-2, the J gene TRBJ2-5; 8 bases map to TRBD2. Germline CDR1 and CDR2: SGHTA and FQGNSA. V dropped 5 bases and J dropped 5; count of bases not matched to a gene: 10. The CDR3 totals 15 residues. The CDR3 region has the DNA TGTGCCAGCAGCACAACGGACGGGAGGGCGGAGACCCAGTACTTC. This codes for CASSTTDGRAETQYF. The complete variable domain, with remaining parts taken from reference TRBV7-2 and TRBJ2-5, reads GAGVSQSPSNKVTEKGKDVELRCDPISGHTALYWYRQSLGQGLEFLIYFQGNSAPDKSGLPSDRFSAERTGGSVSTLTIQRTQQEDSAVYLCASSTTDGRAETQYFGPGTRLLVL.

The CDR3 DNA sequence: TGTGCCAGCGCCGGGACAGGGGTTCGAGATACGCAGTATTTT. Amino acids: CASAGTGVRDTQYF. The J gene is TRBJ2-3, the V gene TRBV7-2, with 10 bases identical to TRBD1. The CDR3 is 14 residues long. The J segment lost 5 bases and the V segment lost 8 bases, leaving 7 bases of the junction unmatched. Germline values: CDR1 SGHTA, CDR2 FQGNSA.

The chain carries TRBV12-2 and TRBJ1-5; TRBD1, the table's D call, lacks a check against the DNA. TRBV12-2 is a pseudogene segment. This CDR3 has 20 amino acids. CDR3 nucleotide sequence: TGTGCAAGTCGCTTGAAGTGGGGACAGGGGGGCCCACTTCGATATCAGCCCCAGCATTTT. Amino acids: CASRLKWGQGGPLRYQPQHF.

This clonotype was picked up a small number of times. The gene calls are TRBV7-2 and TRBJ2-1; D may be TRBD1 (6 bases). This CDR3 is 13 amino acids long. CDR1 is SGHTA, CDR2 FQGNSA, per germline. The germline V and J ends were trimmed by 4 bases and 8 bases, with 12 bases remaining between them. The CDR3 region is CASSSDSPHEQFF. In DNA, the CDR3 is TGTGCCAGCAGCTCGGACAGTCCCCATGAGCAGTTCTTC.

The J gene is TRBJ1-2, the V gene TRBV2; D remains ambiguous. V lost 4 bases, J lost 8 bases, and 14 bases lay in between. The germline gives CDR1 SNHLY, CDR2 FYNNEI. CDR3 length: 13 residues. The CDR3 protein is CASSGPLGAGYTF. For the CDR3, the DNA is TGTGCCAGCAGTGGACCCCTGGGAGCGGGCTACACCTTC.